This entry is about one T cell receptor (beta chain). This clone was observed a handful of times. The target of this receptor is not known. The input lacks base qualities; no much larger clone sits a single base away. The protocol used for the library was the immunoSEQ multiplex PCR assay. A mixture of 60 forward primers for TCR Vbeta segments and 13 reverse primers for TCR Jbeta segments was used in the multiplex PCR. The CDR3 region of rearranged TCR beta genes was amplified from genomic DNA with a multiplex PCR assay. The amplified TCR beta libraries were sequenced on the Illumina HiSeq System as 87-base-pair reads. Per the source publication's procedure: A later analysis counted tens of millions of unique TCR beta chains across the 550 to 750 repertoires, and around 9.9 million of these chains were shared by at least two donors. Raw reads were error-corrected and collapsed into unique sequences with a nearest-neighbor algorithm that merged closely related sequences to remove PCR and sequencing errors. To assign V, D and J gene segments, CDR3 sequences were aligned to IMGT reference sequences. For a sequence to be retained, at least a six-nucleotide match to both a V gene segment and a J gene segment was required. A rearrangement was called productive if the CDR3 had no stop codons and remained in frame with V and J, and every other rearrangement was called non-productive. Following IMGT convention, CDR3 was defined as the stretch from the second conserved V-encoded cysteine to the conserved J-encoded phenylalanine. The earlier analysis of approximately 500 of the donors excluded sequences that lacked an unambiguous match to a single V gene segment. In an earlier analysis of 450 to 750 of the donors, a V segment was called functional when productive rearrangements were above 56.7%, and segregating when the standard deviation between donors exceeded 5%. To diagnose cytomegalovirus status from the catalog of TCR beta chain sequences, a statistical classification framework was built. In a later analysis, TCR nucleotide sequences were compared against IMGT/GENE-DB human TR gene sequences so that V and J genes could be assigned. Using the TCRdist pipeline, a later analysis assigned CDR3 sequences along with most-parsimonious VDJ recombination scenarios. In a later analysis, every TCR beta chain was defined by the combination of its CDR3 amino acid sequence and its V-gene family, and reads without a unique V-gene family were dropped. A later analysis removed over 500 highly shared, low-generation-probability nucleotide sequences to deal with suspected cross-contamination and a sequencing artifact. For each public chain, a later analysis derived a clonal expansion index from normalized ranks of inferred template counts within each repertoire. Generation probabilities in a later analysis came from a VDJ recombination model fitted to out-of-frame rearrangements, and those results were checked against IGoR. In a later analysis, hypergeometric tests were used to score TCR-TCR, TCR-HLA and TCR-CMV co-occurrence, with a repertoire-size bias correction applied to TCR pairs. In a later analysis, false discovery rates were estimated by permuting HLA or CMV assignments 20 times. In a later analysis, co-occurring TCRs were grouped using DBSCAN, and TCRdist sequence similarity was added for clustering within HLA-allele-positive subsets. Co-occurrence clustering excluded repertoires with fewer than 30,000 or more than 120,000 public chains, plus five with anomalous nucleotide sharing. TCRdb took this table from immuneACCESS and kept in-frame rearrangements with V and J called. Such tables lack part of the clones; where checked against another copy, unresolved V genes explain under half of the gap, and the rest is unexplained. The V and J calls and clone size come from that table; D and trimming were worked out from the DNA. The sample table holds approximately 190,000 clones, of which around 83% were seen once. The ten largest make up around 1.7% of the sample.

The data were obtained in a study of cytomegalovirus exposure and HLA in healthy donors (dated by TCRdb to 2015 to 2018). Describing the broader study: In an earlier analysis of several hundred of the donors, about 260 Gb of sequence data and some 120 million unique TCR beta sequences from approximately 180 million T cells were reported. Approximately 300 gigabases of sequencing data and approximately 91 million unique TCR sequences made up an early release that covered nearly 650 HLA-typed donors. Using immunosequencing, the study profiled T cell repertoires from some 670 subjects and related those repertoires to cytomegalovirus serostatus. Class I and class II HLA loci were covered by the typing at four-digit resolution. Genome-wide SNP genotypes for about 60% of the roughly 700 donors were used in a later genetic analysis, which treated that subset as a discovery cohort. To predict cytomegalovirus infection status, the study combined high-throughput TCR immunosequencing, statistical association of individual TCRs with disease status, and machine learning. All discovery cohort repertoires had been generated using a single sequencing platform. An earlier analysis of roughly 580 of the donors used high-throughput TCR beta sequencing to judge whether each TCR beta V gene segment behaved as functional or pseudogenic. A handful of DR-DQ haplotypes were handled as single units for association and clustering because linkage in the cohort was strong. A later analysis re-examined previously published TCR beta repertoires from just over 650 donors and added high-resolution HLA genotyping to investigate patterns of TCR occurrence. Donor age, sex, ethnicity and CMV serostatus were compiled alongside the repertoire data. Besides the first cohort of approximately 710 subjects, a separate validation cohort made up of roughly 120 different subjects was used. The number of typed donors differed by locus: roughly 629-630 for A, B, C, DRB1 and DQB1; 500 to 550 for DQA1; around 580 for DPA1; and about 450 for DPB1. In the later analysis, no new phenotypic data were used to find candidate immune exposures; instead, reliance was placed on TCR beta sequences and their occurrence across donors. Of the roughly 400 genotyped donors, 81% were placed in the genetic ancestry cluster associated with self-reported Caucasian donors. On average, 235,054 unique TCR beta nucleotide sequences were sequenced per donor among a few hundred genotyped donors of the cohort, with roughly 19% of those sequences being non-productive. The study aimed to test whether cataloging public T cell receptors could reveal signatures of past pathogen exposure. Here is what the overall study found, with its caveats: Most TCR sequences were observed very rarely across donors, whereas some public TCRs were present in many individuals. The study gave a list of 150 to 200 TCR beta chains associated with cytomegalovirus. It was suggested by the authors that the approach could potentially be generalized to other disease states and immunological phenotypes. The only immune exposure information available for the cohort was CMV serostatus. Because HLA typing was missing for some donors at each locus, association tests included only the typed subset. At a false discovery rate of 0.05, a later analysis linked some 17,000 TCR beta sequences to specific HLA alleles. According to a later genetic analysis, donors in an Asian-associated ancestry cluster had fewer N-insertions in productive TCRs than the roughly 670-donor mean. When HLA alleles, especially DR and DQ, strongly co-occurred, TCR associations were difficult to assign to individual alleles. Because counts were too low, seventeen rarely observed V segments, including chromosome 9 orphons, were excluded from the earlier analysis of a few hundred of the donors. A few of the identified cytomegalovirus-associated TCR beta chains were confirmed in vitro to be specific for cytomegalovirus antigens. A further reported finding was that TCR beta sequences accurately predicted the HLA-A and HLA-B alleles for most subjects in the first cohort. An association between a missense DCLRE1C variant and V-gene and J-gene trimming of TCR beta chains was found in a later genetic analysis and replicated in an independent cohort. In an earlier analysis of roughly 560 of the donors, most TCR beta V segments were observed in productive rearrangements about 90% or about 30% of the time, broadly matching IMGT annotations. In a later analysis, TCR association rates were found to vary across HLA loci, with the most associated TCRs seen for DRB1 alleles and the fewest for HLA-C alleles. A later analysis reported that several top co-occurrence clusters appeared linked to parvovirus B19, influenza, CMV and Epstein-Barr virus. Most CMV-associated TCR beta chains appeared to be HLA-restricted in a later analysis, and the HLA associations seemed to be driven largely by CMV exposure. The cohort was sequenced for TCR beta chains only, and without alpha or paired-chain data the features that could be detected were limited. The classifier was reported to diagnose cytomegalovirus status with high specificity and sensitivity in both the original cohort and the validation cohort. In a later analysis, HLA-associated TCR beta chains showed more clonal expansion and lower generation probabilities than non-associated chains that were equally common. The 87-base-pair reads could not distinguish some IMGT-functional V segments, including TRBV6-2 and TRBV6-3, so those segments were excluded. A cluster of highly shared sequence variants was judged likely to be a technical artifact of the sequencing pipeline. Sequencing depth was assumed to be roughly uniform across donors in the presence/absence analyses, though that assumption may not hold. Correlated functional status among segregating V segments might reflect linkage disequilibrium, but an unknown experimental factor could not be ruled out.

V is cut by 0 bases and J by 9 bases, and the space between the germline ends is 9 bases. The CDR3 contains 11 residues, cysteine and phenylalanine counted. Only CDR3 DNA is held: 33 bases, read in frame from base 1. The germline V gene (reference sequence) yields GTSNPN for CDR1 and SVGIG for CDR2. In total, roughly 710 healthy bone marrow donors made up the cohort. Cohort members were all nominally healthy when sampled, although unrecorded immune exposures were likely present. The donor tested CMV seronegative and was one of the 352 seronegative cohort members. Each donor provided a peripheral blood sample, and peripheral blood mononuclear cells were used for TCR beta sequencing. Genomic DNA was extracted from the blood cell samples with the Qiagen DNeasy Blood Extraction Kit.

Input material: PBMCs. This TCR derives from a woman younger than 30 in good health and CMV-seronegative. The chain is assembled from TRBV30 and TRBJ2-7; D gene: possibly TRBD1, on 5 matching bases. The DNA reads as follows: TGTGCCTGGAGTGTAGGGGCTGGGCAGTACTTC. Its translation is CAWSVGAGQYF.